The 27 T cell receptor beta chains reported below all come from one sample, sequenced in a study of blood T cell repertoires in COVID-19. The repertoire was sequenced with immunoSEQ multiplex PCR; TCRdb's copy has only in-frame clones and lacks some. In the table there are some 45,000 clones, roughly four fifths of which are singletons. Sequencing used peripheral blood. Receptors were obtained from a man aged 60-69 years with acute or convalescent COVID-19.

The chain links TRBV5-4 to TRBJ2-3, with D tentatively TRBD1 (5 bases). Germline V CDR1 and CDR2: SGHNT, YYREEE (reference sequence). V shed 4 bases and J shed 0 bases, with 15 bases lying between them. CDR3 length: 16 amino acids. Here the CDR3 reads CASSPGHLASTDTQYF. In DNA, the CDR3 is TGTGCCAGCAGCCCCGGACACCTCGCTAGCACAGATACGCAGTATTTT.

The genes are TRBV6-6 and TRBJ2-1; 9 bases map to TRBD2. This CDR3 contains 14 residues. V trimming: 5 bases; J trimming: 5 bases; junction bases outside the gene matches: 4. Germline CDR1 is MNHNY and CDR2 is SVGAGI (reference sequence). CDR3 coding DNA: TGTGCCAGCAGTCCCGGGACTAGCAACAATGAGCAGTTCTTC. Protein sequence: CASSPGTSNNEQFF.

In its sample, this clone was seen once. The CDR3, as DNA: TGTGCCAGCAGCCCCGGCCCGGGACAGGGGTCGTACGAGCAGTACTTC. Its translation is CASSPGPGQGSYEQYF. The J gene is TRBJ2-7, the V gene TRBV7-3; 10 bases fit TRBD1. The CDR3 spans 16 residues. Germline assignment: CDR1 SGHTA and CDR2 FQGTGA. The ends lost 5 bases at V and 4 bases at J; junction bases unmatched: 11.

The chain links TRBV19 to TRBJ1-6, with D unclear. The CDR3 consists of 15 residues. Germline lookup yields CDR1 LNHDA and CDR2 SQIVND (reference sequence). The V end was cut by 6 bases, the J end by 4 bases, with 13 bases between. The CDR3, as DNA: TGTGCCAGTAGGAGGGTGGAAATTTATAATTCACCCCTCCACTTT. It encodes CASRRVEIYNSPLHF.

The CDR3 coding sequence is TGTGCCAGCAGTTATCAGGGGGGTGCCTACAATGAGCAGTTCTTC. The encoded protein is CASSYQGGAYNEQFF. The J gene is TRBJ2-1, the V gene TRBV6-2 or TRBV6-3; D possibly corresponds to TRBD1 (7 bases). The CDR3 has 15 residues. Germline V gene data show CDR1 as MNHEY and CDR2 as SVGEGT. V lost 3 bases and J 2 bases, leaving 11 bases between the germline ends.

CDR3 in DNA: TGTGCCAGCAGCGTAGATCTTACGGGGGGAGAGCAGTACTTC. Protein sequence: CASSVDLTGGEQYF. The V call is TRBV9, the J call TRBJ2-7; 7 bases map to TRBD2. Per germline, CDR1 SGDLS and CDR2 YYNGEE. This CDR3 region has 14 residues. The J segment lost 7 bases and the V segment lost 0 bases, leaving 7 bases of the junction unmatched. Together with reference TRBV9 and TRBJ2-7, the CDR3 gives the full variable domain: DSGVTQTPKHLITATGQRVTLRCSPRSGDLSVYWYQQSLDQGLQFLIQYYNGEERAKGNILERFSAQQFPDLHSELNLSSLELGDSALYFCASSVDLTGGEQYFGPGTRLTVT.

CDR3 DNA: TGTGCCAGCTCCCCCGGGACAAGATATGAAAAACTGTTTTTT. It yields the protein CASSPGTRYEKLFF. V usage is TRBV18 and J usage is TRBJ1-4; tentatively, D is TRBD1 (6 bases). Between the trimmed V and J ends, which lost 6 bases and 6 bases, there was a span of 14 bases. Germline CDR1 reads KGHSH; CDR2 reads LQKENI. The CDR3 totals 14 residues.

The chain employs TRBV9 and TRBJ1-5; D not resolved. V lost 4 bases to trimming and J lost 2 bases, with 10 bases between them. Germline CDR1 reads SGDLS; CDR2 reads YYNGEE. CDR3 size: 14 residues. Written as DNA, the CDR3 is TGTGCCAGCAGCCCCCGACGGGGCAATCAGCCCCAGCATTTT. Its translation is CASSPRRGNQPQHF.

V usage is TRBV10-3 and J usage is TRBJ1-2, with D perhaps TRBD1 (6 bases). The ends were cut back, 3 bases at V and 2 bases at J, with 22 bases in the middle. The CDR3 is made up of 18 amino acids. The V gene's germline CDR1 is ENHRY and CDR2 SYGVKD. The CDR3 region has the DNA TGTGCCATCAGTGAAGGTTGGGATCACAGGGTTGGGAACTATGGCTACACCTTC. Protein product: CAISEGWDHRVGNYGYTF.

V usage is TRBV7-2 and J usage is TRBJ1-2; tentatively, D is TRBD1 (5 bases). This CDR3 has 14 residues. Trimming pared 8 bases from V and 8 bases from J, leaving 21 bases between. CDR1 and CDR2 (germline): SGHTA, FQGNSA. The CDR3 coding sequence is TGTGCCAGCGGAGTCAGGGCTACGACTCGAGGCTACACCTTC. Protein: CASGVRATTRGYTF.

A single count supports this clone. CDR3 in DNA: TGTGCCAGTAGTATAAATTTCCAGAACACTGAAGCTTTCTTT. Protein product: CASSINFQNTEAFF. The rearrangement joins TRBV19 to TRBJ1-1; no clear D. Trimming shortened V by 2 bases and J by 1 base, and 8 bases separated the two germline ends. This CDR3 is 14 amino acids long. Germline V gives CDR1 LNHDA, CDR2 SQIVND (reference sequence).

The J gene is TRBJ1-1, the V gene TRBV15, with D hard to call. The CDR3 consists of 15 residues. Germline CDR1 is LNHNV and CDR2 is YYDKDF (reference sequence). Trimming left V 0 bases short and J 0 bases short, with 8 bases between. DNA for the CDR3: TGTGCCACCAGCAGAGATCTTTGGCTGAACACTGAAGCTTTCTTT. Its protein is CATSRDLWLNTEAFF.

The J gene is TRBJ2-7, the V gene TRBV6-6, with TRBD1 matching 9 bases. This CDR3 region has 13 residues. Per germline, CDR1 MNHNY and CDR2 SVGAGI (reference sequence). V was pared by 8 bases and J by 7 bases, with 9 bases of the junction left unmatched. In DNA form, the CDR3 reads TGTGCCAGCCGGGACAGGGACGTCCAAGAGCAGTACTTC. As protein: CASRDRDVQEQYF.

V usage is TRBV4-2 and J usage is TRBJ1-2, with 8 nucleotides matching TRBD1. CDR1 is LGHNA and CDR2 is YNFKEQ in the germline V gene. V gave up 1 base and J gave up 2 bases; unmatched junction bases: 3. The CDR3 runs 15 residues. CDR3 nucleotide sequence: TGTGCCAGCAGCCAAGGACAGGGGACCAACTATGGCTACACCTTC. Encoded protein: CASSQGQGTNYGYTF.

This clone has just one count. This chain uses TRBV15 with TRBJ2-3, with D perhaps TRBD1 (5 bases). V lost 5 bases and J 0 bases, leaving 21 bases between the germline ends. The germline V gene has CDR1 LNHNV and CDR2 YYDKDF (reference sequence). The CDR3 consists of 18 residues. The CDR3 here is CATSEQVYALTSTDTQYF. In nucleotides, the CDR3 is TGTGCCACCAGCGAACAGGTTTACGCTTTAACTAGCACAGATACGCAGTATTTT.

The V call is TRBV9, the J call TRBJ2-3, with D unclear. Germline V CDR1 and CDR2: SGDLS, YYNGEE. This CDR3 region has 14 residues. V shed 0 bases and J shed 0 bases, with 5 bases lying between them. The CDR3 DNA reads as TGTGCCAGCAGCGTAGCCCCTAGCACAGATACGCAGTATTTT. Translated, it gives CASSVAPSTDTQYF.

This clone showed up just once. The V call is TRBV10-1, the J call TRBJ1-3; possible D gene TRBD1, 6 bases. The ends were cut back, 11 bases at V and 2 bases at J, with 16 bases in the middle. The CDR3 length is 14 residues. CDR1 WNHNN and CDR2 SYGVQD come from the germline V gene (reference sequence). The CDR3 nucleotides read TGCGCCGCCGTCCGGGGGGCGACTGGAAACACCATATATTTT. Translating it yields CAAVRGATGNTIYF.

The chain couples TRBV11-2 to TRBJ1-5; D not resolved. The CDR3 consists of 15 residues. Germline V lookup: CDR1 SGHAT, CDR2 FQNNGV. Trimming took 0 bases from V and 5 from J, leaving 11 bases between them. The DNA of the CDR3 is TGTGCCAGCAGCTTAGATGGAGGGTTAGATCAGCCCCAGCATTTT. It encodes CASSLDGGLDQPQHF.

The chain links TRBV9 to TRBJ2-1; 9 bases align to TRBD1. The germline gives CDR1 SGDLS, CDR2 YYNGEE. There are 15 residues in the CDR3. V was clipped by 1 base and J by 9 bases; unmatched bases: 8. The CDR3, as DNA: TGTGCCAGCAGCGTAAAGTCACAGGGGGCATCTGAGCAGTTCTTC. Amino acids: CASSVKSQGASEQFF. The full variable domain, its missing parts supplied by reference TRBV9 and TRBJ2-1, is DSGVTQTPKHLITATGQRVTLRCSPRSGDLSVYWYQQSLDQGLQFLIQYYNGEERAKGNILERFSAQQFPDLHSELNLSSLELGDSALYFCASSVKSQGASEQFFGPGTRLTVL.

The chain uses TRBV4-1 and TRBJ2-3; 7 bases are a match to TRBD1. Germline V CDR1 and CDR2: MGHRA, YSYEKL. The CDR3 contains 16 residues. V lost 5 bases and J lost 1; bases outside the gene matches: 9. In nucleotides, the CDR3 is TGCGCCAGCAGCGGAGAAAGACAGGGAGGCACAGATACGCAGTATTTT. Translated: CASSGERQGGTDTQYF.

This rearrangement joins TRBV30 to TRBJ2-7, with a tentative D call TRBD2 (5 bases). Germline CDR1 reads GTSNPN; CDR2 reads SVGIG (reference sequence). The CDR3 totals 14 residues. V lost 0 bases and J 2 bases, leaving 11 bases between the germline ends. CDR3 sequence: CAWSVGTRAYEQYF. The CDR3 nucleotides read TGTGCCTGGAGTGTAGGAACTAGGGCCTACGAGCAGTACTTC.

The J gene is TRBJ1-1, the V gene TRBV5-1, with TRBD1 as a possible D gene (6 bases). The germline gives CDR1 SGHRS, CDR2 YFSETQ. V gave up 0 bases and J gave up 9 bases, with 12 bases separating them. The CDR3 spans 13 residues. CDR3 loop: CASSLVSGDKAFF. CDR3 nucleotides: TGCGCCAGCAGCTTGGTCTCAGGGGATAAAGCTTTCTTT.

The genes are TRBV9 and TRBJ2-1, with 10 nucleotides matching TRBD2. CDR3 length equals 16 residues. Germline assignment: CDR1 SGDLS and CDR2 YYNGEE. V shed 0 bases and J 10 bases; nucleotides not matched to a gene: 10. CDR3 DNA: TGTGCCAGCAGCGTAGCTAAGGGGAGCGGGGGGGAGGAGCAGTTCTTC. Protein: CASSVAKGSGGEEQFF.

The chain recombines TRBV19 with TRBJ2-2, with 7 bases that match TRBD1. CDR1 and CDR2 (germline): LNHDA, SQIVND (reference sequence). The CDR3 covers 16 residues. V dropped 7 bases and J dropped 3; count of bases not matched to a gene: 11. The CDR3 here is CASNTGELGHTGELFF. As DNA, the CDR3 is TGTGCCAGTAACACAGGGGAACTGGGACACACCGGGGAGCTGTTTTTT.

The chain joins TRBV24-1 to TRBJ2-3; D unresolved. Germline-derived CDR1 and CDR2 are KGHDR and SFDVKD. This CDR3 is 16 amino acids long. The V end was cut by 3 bases, the J end by 0 bases, with 12 bases between. DNA of the CDR3: TGTGCCACCAGTGATCCGACTTTCGGTAGCACAGATACGCAGTATTTT. Translating gives CATSDPTFGSTDTQYF.

The chain's CDR3 is CASRISEGHEGKLFF. Here the CDR3 DNA reads TGTGCCAGCAGAATATCGGAAGGTCACGAGGGAAAACTGTTTTTT. The chain combines TRBV2 with TRBJ1-4; D is ambiguous. Germline V gene sequence: CDR1 SNHLY, CDR2 FYNNEI. V lost 6 bases, J lost 10 bases, and 21 bases lay in between. This CDR3 has 15 amino acids.

This chain links TRBV5-6 with TRBJ2-1; D is uncertain. V lost 4 bases and J lost 2, with 4 bases in between. The germline V gene has CDR1 SGHDT and CDR2 YYEEEE. This CDR3 comprises 12 residues. DNA of the CDR3: TGTGCCAGCAGCCTCCCCTACAATGAGCAGTTCTTC. The encoded protein is CASSLPYNEQFF.